This T cell receptor beta chain derives from a study of T cell changes during pregnancy in multiple sclerosis. The table came from immunoSEQ multiplex PCR; TCRdb's copy has only in-frame clones and leaves some out. The sample has about 73,000 clones, over 80% seen once. Germline V gene sequence: CDR1 MNHEY, CDR2 SVGAGI. This CDR3 contains 14 residues. With 5 bases removed from V and 5 bases from J, the gap between germline ends came to 15 bases. The chain joins TRBV6-5 to TRBJ1-2; TRBD1 is a possible D gene (6 bases). This receptor was obtained from a female donor in good health, enrolled as a control in a pregnancy study. Material: peripheral blood, obtained in the third trimester of pregnancy. CDR3 bases: TGTGCCAGCAGTCCAGGTGGGGGCGTATATGGCTACACCTTC. Translated, it gives CASSPGGGVYGYTF.